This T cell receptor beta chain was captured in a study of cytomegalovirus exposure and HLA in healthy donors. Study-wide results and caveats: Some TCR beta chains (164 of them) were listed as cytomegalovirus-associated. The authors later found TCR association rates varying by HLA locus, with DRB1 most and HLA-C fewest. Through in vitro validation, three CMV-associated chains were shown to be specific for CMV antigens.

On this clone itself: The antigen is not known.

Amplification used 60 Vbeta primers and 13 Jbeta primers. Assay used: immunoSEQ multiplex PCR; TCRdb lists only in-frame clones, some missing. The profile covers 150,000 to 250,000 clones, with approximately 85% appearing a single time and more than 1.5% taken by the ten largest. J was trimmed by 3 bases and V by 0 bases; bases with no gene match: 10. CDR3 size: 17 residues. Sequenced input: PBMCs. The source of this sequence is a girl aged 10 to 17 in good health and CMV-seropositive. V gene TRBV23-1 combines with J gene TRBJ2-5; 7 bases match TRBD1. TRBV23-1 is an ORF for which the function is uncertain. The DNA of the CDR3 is TGCGCCAGCAGTCAATCGGGGTGCGAGGGGGCGGAAGAGACCCAGTACTTC. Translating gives CASSQSGCEGAEETQYF.